One sample yielded the 8 T cell receptor beta chains listed below, sequenced in a study of T cell changes during pregnancy in multiple sclerosis. The table came from immunoSEQ multiplex PCR; TCRdb's copy has only in-frame clones and leaves some out. The repertoire holds over 70,000 clones, with roughly nine tenths as singletons. The sequencing here drew on peripheral blood, taken in the first trimester of pregnancy. These receptors came from a female donor in good health, enrolled as a control in a pregnancy study.

The gene calls are TRBV28 and TRBJ2-3; TRBD2 matches 7 bases. Germline V gene data show CDR1 as MDHEN and CDR2 as SYDVKM. V lost 3 bases to trimming and J lost 5 bases; unmatched junction nucleotides: 5. The CDR3 has 14 residues. The CDR3 region is CASSLWLAEDTQYF. In DNA, the CDR3 is TGTGCCAGCAGTTTGTGGCTAGCGGAAGATACGCAGTATTTT.

V gene TRBV28 combines with J gene TRBJ2-5, with D perhaps matching TRBD2 (5 bases). This CDR3 is built from 15 residues. Trimming removed 2 bases from V and 2 bases from J, with 12 bases in between. The germline V gene has CDR1 MDHEN and CDR2 SYDVKM. The CDR3 reads CASSLVTGSQETQYF. The CDR3 bases are TGTGCCAGCAGTTTAGTAACTGGGAGTCAAGAGACCCAGTACTTC.

The chain couples TRBV10-3 to TRBJ2-1, with 11 bases identical to TRBD2. There are 13 residues in the CDR3. V was pared by 10 bases and J by 5 bases, with 4 bases of the junction left unmatched. CDR1 is ENHRY, CDR2 SYGVKD, per germline. CDR3 in DNA: TGTGCCACCGGGACTAGCGGTAACAATGAGCAGTTCTTC. It translates to CATGTSGNNEQFF.

This clone was picked up one time. This chain uses TRBV27 with TRBJ2-2, with TRBD2 matching over 12 bases. CDR1 MNHEY and CDR2 SMNVEV come from the germline V gene (reference sequence). CDR3 length: 14 amino acids. J lost 6 bases, V lost 10 bases, and 6 bases had no gene match. As DNA, the CDR3 is TGTGCCACCAGACTAGCGGGAGATGCCGGGGAGCTGTTTTTT. Translation gives CATRLAGDAGELFF.

This clone was counted only a few times. The genes are TRBV25-1 and TRBJ1-2; D call uncertain. This CDR3 is 13 amino acids long. Trimming cost V 3 bases and J 4 bases, with 9 bases left between them. Germline V gene data show CDR1 as MGHDK and CDR2 as SYGVNS. CDR3 DNA: TGTGCCAGCAGTGATTGGCAGTCCTATGGCTACACCTTC. Its protein product is CASSDWQSYGYTF.

V and J are TRBV30 and TRBJ2-1, with no clear D. Germline V gene lookup returns CDR1 GTSNPN and CDR2 SVGIG (reference sequence). This CDR3 region has 13 residues. Deletions cut 2 bases from V and 16 bases from J, with 21 bases between. The CDR3 bases are TGTGCCTGGAGTTCGAACCTCGTAGGTAGAGGATTCTTC. It translates to CAWSSNLVGRGFF.

This CDR3 reads CASSLGALVNEKLFF. In DNA form, the CDR3 reads TGCGCCAGCAGCTTGGGAGCGCTCGTGAATGAAAAACTGTTTTTT. The rearrangement uses TRBV5-1 and TRBJ1-4; D is unclear. The CDR3 is made up of 15 amino acids. V was cut by 0 bases and J by 5 bases, with 11 bases left in between. The germline CDR1 and CDR2 sequences are SGHRS and YFSETQ. Full variable domain (missing parts from reference TRBV5-1 and TRBJ1-4): KAGVTQTPRYLIKTRGQQVTLSCSPISGHRSVSWYQQTPGQGLQFLFEYFSETQRNKGNFPGRFSGRQFSNSRSEMNVSTLELGDSALYLCASSLGALVNEKLFFGSGTQLSVL.

The V and J genes are TRBV18 and TRBJ1-2; D is possibly TRBD1 (6 bases). CDR3 length equals 15 residues. V shed 4 bases and J shed 3 bases, with 15 bases lying between them. CDR1 is KGHSH and CDR2 is LQKENI in the germline V gene. Here the CDR3 DNA reads TGTGCCAGCTCACTAAGCGCACAGGGATACTATGGCTACACCTTC. Protein sequence: CASSLSAQGYYGYTF.